One sample yielded the 22 T cell receptor beta chains listed below, sequenced in a study of shared clonotypes between healthy human individuals. Sequencing used immunoSEQ multiplex PCR; TCRdb keeps in-frame clones, though not all of them. The sample holds some 500,000 clones, 90% to 96% seen once. Sequencing input: naive CD4+ T cells sorted from blood. The sample's subset: CD45RA+ positively selected. These receptors all come from a woman in her twenties or thirties in good health.

The CDR3 DNA is TGTGCCAGTAGTCGAGGAGGACAGGGGGCAGGTGAGCAGTACTTC. Translating it yields CASSRGGQGAGEQYF. The chain has TRBV19 and TRBJ2-5; TRBD1 matches at 11 bases. Trimming took 5 bases from V and 11 from J; bases not matched to a gene: 13. The length of the CDR3 is 15 residues. Per the germline V gene, CDR1 is LNHDA and CDR2 is SQIVND (reference sequence).

The chain links TRBV27 to TRBJ2-3, with 7 bases identical to TRBD2. The CDR3 length is 15 residues. The V gene's germline CDR1 is MNHEY and CDR2 SMNVEV (reference sequence). Trimming removed 6 bases from V and 2 bases from J; junction bases left unmatched: 8. CDR3 coding DNA: TGTGCCAGCAGGAGGGCGGGAGCAAACACAGATACGCAGTATTTT. Residues: CASRRAGANTDTQYF.

The sample holds one count of this clone. The V gene is TRBV5-1, the J gene TRBJ1-1; tentative D call: TRBD1 (5 bases). The V gene lost 2 bases and the J gene lost 2 bases, with 7 bases spanning the gap. The CDR3 consists of 13 residues. Germline loops: CDR1 SGHRS, CDR2 YFSETQ. The CDR3 DNA is TGCGCCAGCAGCTTACAGGCTAACACTGAAGCTTTCTTT. It translates to CASSLQANTEAFF.

The rearrangement uses TRBV30 and TRBJ1-4; 8 bases line up with TRBD1. Germline V gene data show CDR1 as GTSNPN and CDR2 as SVGIG (reference sequence). Trimming took 3 bases from V and 8 from J; bases not matched to a gene: 5. The CDR3 length is 13 residues. The CDR3, as DNA: TGTGCCTGGAGACAGGGGGTGAACGAAAAACTGTTTTTT. This gives the protein CAWRQGVNEKLFF.

This chain uses TRBV28 with TRBJ2-7; D possibly corresponds to TRBD2 (5 bases). The CDR3 length is 14 residues. The V gene lost 5 bases and the J gene lost 0 bases, with 11 bases spanning the gap. Looked up from germline, CDR1 is MDHEN and CDR2 is SYDVKM. The CDR3 loop is CASSGSSSSYEQYF. DNA of the CDR3: TGTGCCAGCAGTGGGAGCTCGAGCTCCTACGAGCAGTACTTC.

This chain joins TRBV27 and TRBJ1-2; TRBD1 matches at 9 bases. The CDR3 totals 15 residues. V was clipped by 5 bases and J by 3 bases; unmatched bases: 7. Germline V CDR1 and CDR2: MNHEY, SMNVEV (reference sequence). CDR3 DNA: TGTGCCAGCAGTCGGATGGGACAGGGTTACTATGGCTACACCTTC. Translated, it gives CASSRMGQGYYGYTF.

The V call is TRBV5-1, the J call TRBJ1-1; D gene ambiguous. Germline V gene sequence: CDR1 SGHRS, CDR2 YFSETQ. The ends were cut back, 4 bases at V and 5 bases at J, with 12 bases in the middle. This CDR3 region has 13 residues. The CDR3 DNA reads as TGCGCCAGCAGCCCCCGGGTGAGTACTGAAGCTTTCTTT. Translated: CASSPRVSTEAFF.

The chain joins TRBV28 to TRBJ1-5; 8 bases align to TRBD1. The CDR3 consists of 15 residues. V was clipped by 6 bases and J by 4 bases; unmatched bases: 8. In germline, CDR1 is MDHEN, CDR2 SYDVKM. As DNA, the CDR3 is TGTGCCAGCAGACCCCAGGGGGCGCGGAATCAGCCCCAGCATTTT. This sequence encodes CASRPQGARNQPQHF.

The V call is TRBV19, the J call TRBJ1-5; TRBD1 matches 9 bases. V gave up 4 bases and J gave up 6 bases; unmatched junction bases: 10. Per germline, CDR1 LNHDA and CDR2 SQIVND (reference sequence). The CDR3 contains 16 residues. The CDR3 DNA reads as TGTGCCAGTAGTAGTATGGACAGGGGAGATCGTCAGCCCCAGCATTTT. Amino acids: CASSSMDRGDRQPQHF.

A single count supports this clone. V and J are TRBV6-1 and TRBJ2-7; D unresolved. Germline V gene sequence: CDR1 MNHNS, CDR2 SASEGT. V shed 3 bases and J shed 5 bases, with 5 bases lying between them. This CDR3 comprises 11 residues. The DNA for the CDR3 is TGTGCCAGCAGTGACAGGCACGAGCAGTACTTC. As protein: CASSDRHEQYF.

The chain links TRBV13 to TRBJ2-1; the match to TRBD2 covers 12 bases. The CDR3 extends over 16 amino acids. Germline V gives CDR1 PRHDT, CDR2 FYEKMQ (reference sequence). V was pared by 6 bases and J by 7 bases, with 10 bases of the junction left unmatched. CDR3 amino acids: CASRPSTSGSWNEQFF. In DNA form, the CDR3 reads TGTGCCAGCAGACCTTCGACTAGCGGGAGTTGGAATGAGCAGTTCTTC.

This clone occurred once. Compared with germline, one end of the junction differs, possibly owing to a read error. The chain joins TRBV18 to TRBJ1-2, with no clear D. CDR1 is KGHSH and CDR2 is LQKENI in the germline V gene. This CDR3 comprises 11 residues. CDR3 nucleotide sequence: TGTGCCAGCTCACCACGGGGAGTGGTCGCCTTC. Protein sequence: CASSPRGVVAF.

A remark on this clone: The same CDR3 arises from other DNA sequences in this sample as well. The CDR3 nucleotides read TGTGCCAGCAGTTTAAGATACGAGCAGTACTTC. This codes for CASSLRYEQYF. The genes are TRBV28 and TRBJ2-7; D call uncertain. CDR1 is MDHEN and CDR2 is SYDVKM in the germline V gene. This CDR3 has 11 amino acids. Trimming took 2 bases from V and 4 from J, leaving 3 bases between them. Full variable domain (missing parts from reference TRBV28 and TRBJ2-7): DVKVTQSSRYLVKRTGEKVFLECVQDMDHENMFWYRQDPGLGLRLIYFSYDVKMKEKGDIPEGYSVSREKKERFSLILESASTNQTSMYLCASSLRYEQYFGPGTRLTVT.

V and J are TRBV28 and TRBJ2-1, with TRBD1 identical over 8 bases. The CDR3 spans 19 residues. Trimming at V came to 7 bases and at J to 5 bases, leaving 22 bases not matched to a gene. Germline V gene sequence: CDR1 MDHEN, CDR2 SYDVKM. DNA for the CDR3: TGTGCCAGCATCCCTGGGGCAGGGGGCCCTGGTTCTGGTCACAATGAGCAGTTCTTC. This encodes CASIPGAGGPGSGHNEQFF.

In this sample, this clone turned up once. The chain joins TRBV6-1 to TRBJ2-7; 8 bases agree with TRBD1. This CDR3 is built from 13 residues. CDR1 is MNHNS and CDR2 is SASEGT in the germline V gene. V dropped 6 bases and J dropped 3; count of bases not matched to a gene: 4. The DNA for the CDR3 is TGTGCCAGCAGGGACAGGGATGGCTACGAGCAGTACTTC. As protein: CASRDRDGYEQYF.

Regarding this clone: Other DNA sequences in the same sample also yield this CDR3. The chain uses TRBV28 and TRBJ1-1; D is unresolved. This CDR3 spans 12 amino acids. Germline V gene lookup returns CDR1 MDHEN and CDR2 SYDVKM. Trimming took 6 bases from V and 0 from J, leaving 5 bases between them. CDR3 residues: CASRVMNTEAFF. The DNA for the CDR3 is TGTGCCAGCAGGGTTATGAACACTGAAGCTTTCTTT.

The J gene is TRBJ2-2, the V gene TRBV18; D is undetermined. V lost 0 bases, J lost 6 bases, and 11 bases lay in between. CDR3 length: 15 residues. Germline CDR1 reads KGHSH; CDR2 reads LQKENI. The CDR3 nucleotides read TGTGCCAGCTCACCACCGGGTGCCTTCGCCGGGGAGCTGTTTTTT. The encoded protein is CASSPPGAFAGELFF.

The chain is built from TRBV5-1 and TRBJ2-3, with 8 bases that match TRBD2. In germline, CDR1 is SGHRS, CDR2 YFSETQ. Germline trimming cut 1 base from V and 3 bases from J; bases unmatched to any gene: 7. The CDR3 has 16 amino acids. The CDR3: CASSLIAGIGTDTQYF. The CDR3 DNA is TGCGCCAGCAGCTTGATAGCGGGAATAGGGACAGATACGCAGTATTTT.

The chain has TRBV5-1 and TRBJ2-7, with 7 bases fitting TRBD2. The CDR3 runs 13 residues. With V trimmed by 5 bases and J by 0 bases, 2 bases remained unmatched. The germline CDR1 and CDR2 sequences are SGHRS and YFSETQ. DNA of the CDR3: TGCGCCAGCAGAGCGGGGTCCTCCTACGAGCAGTACTTC. This encodes CASRAGSSYEQYF.

The chain employs TRBV7-3 and TRBJ2-2, with 8 bases identical to TRBD2. The CDR3 extends over 17 amino acids. The V segment lost 5 bases and the J segment 7 bases; nucleotides outside the gene matches: 15. Germline CDR1 is SGHTA and CDR2 is FQGTGA. The chain's CDR3 is CASSPRASGRASGELFF. CDR3 nucleotide sequence: TGTGCCAGCAGCCCCAGAGCCAGCGGGAGAGCGAGCGGGGAGCTGTTTTTT.

V usage is TRBV7-9 and J usage is TRBJ1-5; possible D gene TRBD1, 5 bases. The V end lost 1 base, the J end lost 4 bases, and 17 bases lay between the germline ends. The CDR3 runs to 17 residues. Germline V lookup: CDR1 SEHNR, CDR2 FQNEAQ (reference sequence). The CDR3 sequence: CASSLGIKGRGNQPQHF. CDR3 nucleotides: TGTGCCAGCAGCTTAGGTATAAAGGGGCGTGGGAATCAGCCCCAGCATTTT.

The V gene is TRBV9, the J gene TRBJ1-6, with 8 nucleotides matching TRBD1. Looked up from germline, CDR1 is SGDLS and CDR2 is YYNGEE. With V trimmed by 3 bases and J by 7 bases, 3 bases remained unmatched. The CDR3 covers 14 residues. CDR3 coding DNA: TGTGCCAGCAGCGGAACAGGGGGGAATTCACCCCTCCACTTT. This encodes CASSGTGGNSPLHF.